The 9 T cell receptor beta chains given below trace back to one sample, sequenced in a study of blood T cell repertoires in COVID-19. Some clones are missing from TCRdb's copy, which holds only in-frame ones; the method was immunoSEQ multiplex PCR. The table shows under 300,000 clones, with 65% to 85% occurring only once. Sequencing input: peripheral blood. These receptors were collected from a human donor with COVID-19, enrolled during active disease. The donor label of this sample is uncertain.

The rearrangement joins TRBV7-2 to TRBJ2-1; the match to TRBD2 covers 8 bases. V lost 1 base and J lost 7; bases outside the gene matches: 6. The CDR3 runs to 15 residues. Germline CDR1 and CDR2: SGHTA and FQGNSA. CDR3 bases: TGTGCCAGCAGCTTAGGAAGCGGGAGTACGAATGAGCAGTTCTTC. Its protein product is CASSLGSGSTNEQFF.

CDR3 protein: CSVAGGDYNSPLHF. In nucleotides, the CDR3 is TGCAGCGTTGCAGGGGGAGACTATAATTCACCCCTCCACTTT. The chain recombines TRBV29-1 with TRBJ1-6, with 7 bases matching TRBD1. Germline assignment: CDR1 SQVTM and CDR2 ANQGSEA. This CDR3 is 14 amino acids long. The junction had 3 bases not matched to a gene; V was cut back by 4 bases and J by 3 bases.

The rearrangement joins TRBV27 to TRBJ2-3, with D possibly being TRBD2 (6 bases). V shed 5 bases and J shed 6 bases, with 12 bases lying between them. The CDR3 contains 13 residues. Germline V lookup: CDR1 MNHEY, CDR2 SMNVEV (reference sequence). The CDR3 loop is CASSTTRLDTQYF. The CDR3 bases are TGTGCCAGCAGTACGACTAGATTGGATACGCAGTATTTT.

This clone was observed a handful of times. The chain has TRBV11-2 and TRBJ2-2; 9 bases map to TRBD2. The CDR3 extends over 16 amino acids. The germline V gene encodes CDR1 SGHAT and CDR2 FQNNGV. V was pared by 5 bases and J by 0 bases, with 4 bases of the junction left unmatched. CDR3 sequence: CASSRSGGPNTGELFF. The CDR3 nucleotides are TGTGCCAGCAGCCGGAGCGGGGGGCCGAACACCGGGGAGCTGTTTTTT.

The chain recombines TRBV6-1 with TRBJ1-2; D gene unclear. The CDR3 spans 12 residues. The V end was cut by 3 bases, the J end by 8 bases, with 10 bases between. From germline, CDR1 is MNHNS and CDR2 SASEGT. For the CDR3, the DNA is TGTGCCAGCAGTGAGGGCATTGAGGGCTACACCTTC. Amino acids: CASSEGIEGYTF.

This clone has just a few counts. This rearrangement joins TRBV2 to TRBJ1-1, with D perhaps matching TRBD1 (5 bases). V was shortened by 2 bases and J by 4 bases, with 8 bases between the two germline ends. The CDR3 contains 13 residues. Per the germline V gene, CDR1 is SNHLY and CDR2 is FYNNEI. In DNA, the CDR3 is TGTGCCAGCAGTGAATTGGGGGGCACTGAAGCTTTCTTT. Translating gives CASSELGGTEAFF.

This chain uses TRBV5-5 with TRBJ2-1; a weak D match, TRBD2 (5 bases). The length of the CDR3 is 14 residues. Per the germline V gene, CDR1 is SGHKS and CDR2 is YYEKEE (reference sequence). V was trimmed by 6 bases and J by 7 bases, leaving 17 bases between them. The CDR3 sequence is CASTARARGNEQFF. The CDR3 nucleotides are TGTGCCAGCACAGCCCGAGCTAGAGGGAATGAGCAGTTCTTC. Drawing the rest from reference TRBV5-5 and TRBJ2-1, the complete variable domain is DAGVTQSPTHLIKTRGQQVTLRCSPISGHKSVSWYQQVLGQGPQFIFQYYEKEERGRGNFPDRFSARQFPNYSSELNVNALLLGDSALYLCASTARARGNEQFFGPGTRLTVL.

V gene TRBV6-5 combines with J gene TRBJ2-7; 10 bases line up with TRBD1. The CDR3 is 15 amino acids. Trimming at V came to 5 bases and at J to 3 bases, leaving 7 bases not matched to a gene. Germline V CDR1 and CDR2: MNHEY, SVGAGI. This CDR3 reads CASSPPGQGYYEQYF. CDR3 nucleotides: TGTGCCAGCAGTCCACCGGGACAGGGGTACTACGAGCAGTACTTC.

This clone occurred once. J is TRBJ2-1 and V is TRBV7-3, with TRBD2 matching over 14 bases. The CDR3 extends over 16 amino acids. Germline CDR1 is SGHTA and CDR2 is FQGTGA. The V and J ends lost 5 bases and 12 bases, in that order; junction bases with no gene match: 12. CDR3 coding DNA: TGTGCCAGCAGCCCCGAGTCGGGACTAGCGGGAGTCGGGCAGTTCTTC. It translates to CASSPESGLAGVGQFF.